One and the same sample provided the 26 T cell receptor beta chains below, sequenced in a study of shared clonotypes between healthy human individuals. The assay was immunoSEQ multiplex PCR, and TCRdb's table has in-frame clones only and misses some. Counted here are more than 2,000,000 clones, roughly 92% occurring once; the ten biggest clones make up roughly 0.14%. The sequencing input was naive CD4+ T cells sorted from blood. This sample's subset: CD45RA+ positively selected. The origin of the receptors is a man between 18 and 35 years old in good health.

The chain uses TRBV5-1 and TRBJ2-1; 9 bases match TRBD2. The CDR3 runs 15 residues. The V gene's germline CDR1 is SGHRS and CDR2 YFSETQ. Trimming removed 4 bases from V and 6 bases from J; junction bases left unmatched: 8. Here the CDR3 reads CASSTTSGISNEQFF. In DNA form, the CDR3 reads TGCGCCAGCAGCACGACTAGCGGAATCTCCAATGAGCAGTTCTTC. The entire variable domain, with the rest obtained from reference TRBV5-1 and TRBJ2-1, is as follows: KAGVTQTPRYLIKTRGQQVTLSCSPISGHRSVSWYQQTPGQGLQFLFEYFSETQRNKGNFPGRFSGRQFSNSRSEMNVSTLELGDSALYLCASSTTSGISNEQFFGPGTRLTVL.

Comment on this clone: Germline is not matched at one junction end, which may reflect a read error. This rearrangement joins TRBV2 to TRBJ1-6; D is unresolved. The CDR3 is 14 amino acids. CDR1 and CDR2 from the germline V gene are SNHLY and FYNNEI. This CDR3 reads CASREGRINSPLHF. CDR3 sequence (DNA): TGTGCCAGCAGGGAAGGACGGATCAATTCACCCCTCCACTTT. The complete variable domain, with remaining parts taken from reference TRBV2 and TRBJ1-6, reads EPEVTQTPSHQVTQMGQEVILRCVPISNHLYFYWYRQILGQKVEFLVSFYNNEISEKSEIFDDQFSVERPDGSNFTLKIRSTKLEDSAMYFCASREGRINSPLHFGNGTRLTVT.

The gene calls are TRBV5-4 and TRBJ2-1; 8 nucleotides match TRBD2. This CDR3 contains 15 residues. CDR1 SGHNT and CDR2 YYREEE come from the germline V gene (reference sequence). The V segment lost 4 bases and the J segment 6 bases; nucleotides outside the gene matches: 9. The CDR3: CASSARAGGVNEQFF. The DNA of the CDR3 is TGTGCCAGCAGCGCGCGGGCGGGGGGTGTCAATGAGCAGTTCTTC.

This clone was detected once. The chain carries TRBV27 and TRBJ1-6, with D tentatively TRBD1 (5 bases). Trimming pared 6 bases from V and 10 bases from J, leaving 10 bases between. In germline, CDR1 is MNHEY, CDR2 SMNVEV (reference sequence). This CDR3 is 12 amino acids long. CDR3 nucleotides: TGTGCCAGCAGCCTCCGACAGTCACCCCTCCACTTT. It encodes CASSLRQSPLHF.

This sequence joins TRBV13 and TRBJ2-2; 8 nucleotides align to TRBD1. There are 15 residues in the CDR3. J gave up 2 bases and V 6 bases, and 5 bases lay outside the gene matches. From germline, CDR1 is PRHDT and CDR2 FYEKMQ (reference sequence). CDR3 sequence reads: CASRFDRGNTGELFF. The CDR3 nucleotides are TGTGCCAGCAGATTTGACAGGGGTAACACCGGGGAGCTGTTTTTT.

The rearrangement uses TRBV11-2 and TRBJ2-7; 8 bases agree with TRBD2. J lost 3 bases, V lost 4 bases, and 11 bases had no gene match. This CDR3 region has 16 residues. Germline assignment: CDR1 SGHAT and CDR2 FQNNGV. The CDR3 here is CASSYRITGGHYEQYF. CDR3 sequence (DNA): TGTGCCAGCAGCTACCGGATTACGGGGGGGCACTACGAGCAGTACTTC. Drawing the rest from reference TRBV11-2 and TRBJ2-7, the complete variable domain is EAGVAQSPRYKIIEKRQSVAFWCNPISGHATLYWYQQILGQGPKLLIQFQNNGVVDDSQLPKDRFSAERLKGVDSTLKIQPAKLEDSAVYLCASSYRITGGHYEQYFGPGTRLTVT.

Turning to this clone: The same CDR3 is also encoded by other DNA sequences in this sample. The chain carries TRBV29-1 and TRBJ2-7, with 8 bases lining up with TRBD1. The CDR3 has 13 residues. V was pared by 1 base and J by 4 bases, with 3 bases of the junction left unmatched. The germline CDR1 and CDR2 sequences are SQVTM and ANQGSEA. CDR3 coding DNA: TGCAGCGTTGAAGGACAGGGGTTGTACGAGCAGTACTTC. Protein product: CSVEGQGLYEQYF.

V and J are TRBV7-9 and TRBJ1-2; D remains unclear. The V gene's germline CDR1 is SEHNR and CDR2 FQNEAQ (reference sequence). Trimming stripped 3 bases from V and 0 bases from J, with 14 bases between. This CDR3 spans 16 amino acids. The CDR3 here is CASSFSSGPANYGYTF. CDR3 nucleotide sequence: TGTGCCAGCAGCTTCTCCAGCGGCCCAGCTAACTATGGCTACACCTTC.

The gene calls are TRBV7-2 and TRBJ2-7; 7 bases are a match to TRBD1. This CDR3 spans 17 amino acids. V shed 1 base, J shed 5 bases, and the junction held 14 bases outside the gene matches. Germline values: CDR1 SGHTA, CDR2 FQGNSA. This chain's CDR3 is CASSLESTGALSNEQYF. CDR3 DNA: TGTGCCAGCAGCTTAGAAAGCACAGGGGCCCTATCGAACGAGCAGTACTTC.

The chain carries TRBV9 and TRBJ2-3, with 9 nucleotides matching TRBD2. The germline V gene has CDR1 SGDLS and CDR2 YYNGEE. The CDR3 runs 16 residues. V gave up 0 bases and J gave up 2 bases; unmatched junction bases: 4. Here the CDR3 reads CASSVGASGATDTQYF. The CDR3 DNA sequence: TGTGCCAGCAGCGTAGGCGCTAGCGGGGCCACAGATACGCAGTATTTT.

The J gene is TRBJ2-3, the V gene TRBV5-6, with TRBD2 matching 10 bases. CDR3 length: 14 amino acids. The germline gives CDR1 SGHDT, CDR2 YYEEEE. The V and J ends lost 5 bases and 4 bases, in that order; junction bases with no gene match: 4. The DNA for the CDR3 is TGTGCCAGCAGTCAACTAGCGGGACCAGATACGCAGTATTTT. Amino acid sequence: CASSQLAGPDTQYF.

The genes are TRBV19 and TRBJ1-5, with TRBD1 matching 9 bases. The CDR3 is made up of 15 amino acids. V was pared by 5 bases and J by 0 bases, with 2 bases of the junction left unmatched. Germline V gene sequence: CDR1 LNHDA, CDR2 SQIVND (reference sequence). CDR3 protein: CASSWTGDSNQPQHF. The CDR3 DNA reads TGTGCCAGTAGTTGGACAGGGGATAGCAATCAGCCCCAGCATTTT.

The chain's CDR3 is CANSGGDIYEQYF. CDR3 nucleotide sequence: TGTGCCAATAGCGGGGGGGATATATACGAGCAGTACTTC. The rearrangement uses TRBV10-3 and TRBJ2-7, with 11 bases that match TRBD2. Trimming at V came to 10 bases and at J to 4 bases, leaving 6 bases not matched to a gene. The CDR3 runs to 13 residues. The germline V gene encodes CDR1 ENHRY and CDR2 SYGVKD.

The chain couples TRBV9 to TRBJ1-1; no firm D call. V lost 2 bases, J lost 5 bases, and 10 bases lay in between. Germline V gene lookup returns CDR1 SGDLS and CDR2 YYNGEE. This CDR3 region has 13 residues. The CDR3 spells CASSVSLWTEAFF. DNA of the CDR3: TGTGCCAGCAGCGTTAGTCTATGGACTGAAGCTTTCTTT.

The J gene is TRBJ2-7, the V gene TRBV6-5; 10 bases map to TRBD1. The J segment lost 9 bases and the V segment lost 10 bases, leaving 15 bases of the junction unmatched. Germline V lookup: CDR1 MNHEY, CDR2 SVGAGI. This CDR3 spans 14 amino acids. CDR3 nucleotide sequence: TGTGCCACCTCTAGGATCGGGACAGGGGTTGGGCAGTACTTC. It is translated as CATSRIGTGVGQYF.

The CDR3 coding sequence is TGTGCCTGGAGTCCCGAGGGATGGGGGTACACCTTC. Protein sequence: CAWSPEGWGYTF. This rearrangement joins TRBV30 to TRBJ1-2, with D tentatively TRBD1 (5 bases). From germline, CDR1 is GTSNPN and CDR2 SVGIG (reference sequence). The CDR3 is made up of 12 amino acids. V was pared by 2 bases and J by 11 bases, with 15 bases between.

V and J are TRBV12-5 and TRBJ2-7; the match to TRBD2 covers 7 bases. CDR3 length equals 16 residues. With V trimmed by 7 bases and J by 5 bases, 17 bases remained unmatched. Germline CDR1 is LGHNT and CDR2 is FRNRAP. In DNA form, the CDR3 reads TGTGCTAGTGCCCCGCTCCTCGGCGGGAGTTTCCACGAGCAGTACTTC. This gives the protein CASAPLLGGSFHEQYF.

This chain joins TRBV10-1 and TRBJ1-1; D is perhaps TRBD1 (6 bases). With 3 bases removed from V and 3 bases from J, the gap between germline ends came to 23 bases. The CDR3 is 18 residues long. Per germline, CDR1 WNHNN and CDR2 SYGVQD (reference sequence). CDR3 sequence (DNA): TGCGCCAGCAGTGACTCCAGGGATTTAGGGGGATGGGACACTGAAGCTTTCTTT. Protein product: CASSDSRDLGGWDTEAFF.

This rearrangement joins TRBV19 to TRBJ1-5, with 9 bases aligning to TRBD1. V was pared by 8 bases and J by 0 bases, with 11 bases of the junction left unmatched. Looked up from germline, CDR1 is LNHDA and CDR2 is SQIVND (reference sequence). The CDR3 extends over 17 amino acids. The CDR3 protein is CASRDTGGAYSNQPQHF. The CDR3 nucleotides read TGTGCCAGTCGAGATACAGGGGGCGCCTATAGCAATCAGCCCCAGCATTTT.

The chain couples TRBV4-2 to TRBJ1-4; tentative D call: TRBD1 (5 bases). CDR1 LGHNA and CDR2 YNFKEQ come from the germline V gene. The CDR3 is made up of 15 amino acids. Trimming stripped 1 base from V and 8 bases from J, with 14 bases between. The CDR3 DNA reads as TGTGCCAGCAGCCAAGGGGGGGGATTCTCCGAAAAACTGTTTTTT. It is translated as CASSQGGGFSEKLFF.

This clone came up once. The chain uses TRBV6-1 and TRBJ1-1; TRBD1 aligns across 9 bases. V lost 7 bases to trimming and J lost 3 bases; unmatched junction nucleotides: 6. This CDR3 has 14 residues. Germline V gene sequence: CDR1 MNHNS, CDR2 SASEGT. The CDR3 loop reads CASTGTGWYTEAFF. The DNA of the CDR3 is TGTGCCAGCACAGGGACAGGGTGGTACACTGAAGCTTTCTTT.

V usage is TRBV9 and J usage is TRBJ2-2; 12 bases are a match to TRBD2. This CDR3 region has 16 residues. Germline V CDR1 and CDR2: SGDLS, YYNGEE. Trimming removed 8 bases from V and 7 bases from J; junction bases left unmatched: 12. CDR3 in DNA: TGTGCCAGAGTCCCCCCTAGCGGGAGGGGTGGCGGGGAGCTGTTTTTT. Encoded protein: CARVPPSGRGGGELFF. Complete variable domain (other parts from reference TRBV9 and TRBJ2-2): DSGVTQTPKHLITATGQRVTLRCSPRSGDLSVYWYQQSLDQGLQFLIQYYNGEERAKGNILERFSAQQFPDLHSELNLSSLELGDSALYFCARVPPSGRGGGELFFGEGSRLTVL.

This chain joins TRBV29-1 and TRBJ2-2; 9 nucleotides line up with TRBD1. V trimming: 7 bases; J trimming: 1 base; junction bases outside the gene matches: 4. This CDR3 comprises 14 residues. Germline loops: CDR1 SQVTM, CDR2 ANQGSEA. The CDR3, as DNA: TGCAGCGGTTCGGGACAGGGGAACACCGGGGAGCTGTTTTTT. Translating it yields CSGSGQGNTGELFF.

Comments on this clone: Different DNA sequences within this sample yield the same CDR3. CDR3 amino acids: CASSSEGGIQYF. The DNA for the CDR3 is TGTGCCAGCAGTTCCGAGGGAGGCATACAGTACTTC. The chain is built from TRBV6-6 and TRBJ2-4; weak D call: TRBD2 (6 bases). The germline CDR1 and CDR2 sequences are MNHNY and SVGAGI (reference sequence). The CDR3 consists of 12 residues. The V end lost 4 bases, the J end lost 13 bases, and 14 bases lay between the germline ends.

The CDR3 is CASIKDRENTGELFF. DNA for the CDR3: TGTGCCAGCATAAAGGACAGGGAGAACACCGGGGAGCTGTTTTTT. This chain joins TRBV2 and TRBJ2-2; TRBD1 matches 8 bases. V was clipped by 7 bases and J by 1 base; unmatched bases: 5. CDR3 length: 15 amino acids. Germline-derived CDR1 and CDR2 are SNHLY and FYNNEI.

The chain employs TRBV7-2 and TRBJ1-2; D might be TRBD1 (5 bases). CDR3 length: 14 residues. With 2 bases removed from V and 4 bases from J, the gap between germline ends came to 11 bases. Germline CDR1 SGHTA, CDR2 FQGNSA. The CDR3 nucleotides are TGTGCCAGCAGCTTAAACGAAGGGGCCTATGGCTACACCTTC. Protein product: CASSLNEGAYGYTF. Using reference TRBV7-2 and TRBJ1-2 for the parts outside the CDR3, the full variable domain is GAGVSQSPSNKVTEKGKDVELRCDPISGHTALYWYRQSLGQGLEFLIYFQGNSAPDKSGLPSDRFSAERTGGSVSTLTIQRTQQEDSAVYLCASSLNEGAYGYTFGSGTRLTVV.